This TCR beta chain was sequenced during a study of early T cells in non-severe SARS-CoV-2 infection. As for the study in general: Bulk RNA taken from unsorted whole blood was sequenced, leaving chains unpaired.

This clonotype was seen at least ten times. The TCR library protocol attached unique molecular identifiers to the individual cDNA molecules. One entry per CDR3 protein results from TCRdb running MiXCR on the 5' RACE reads. The sample lists around 30,000 distinct CDR3 sequences, around 5.3% occurring once. The sample comprised whole blood. The receptor was isolated from an adult who was a healthcare worker with PCR-confirmed SARS-CoV-2 infection or an uninfected control (not recorded which).

CDR3 sequence reads: CASSRDRGLYEQYF. As DNA, the CDR3 is TGTGCCAGTAGTAGAGACAGGGGGTTGTACGAGCAGTACTTC. The chain employs TRBV19 and TRBJ2-7; TRBD1 matches 9 bases. Losses at the gene ends were 4 bases for V and 4 bases for J; bases not matched to a gene: 5. In germline, CDR1 is LNHDA, CDR2 SQIVND (reference sequence). This CDR3 region has 14 residues.